The present entry profiles one T cell receptor (beta chain) with its context. This sample is drawn from a study of shared clonotypes between healthy human individuals. Per germline, CDR1 MNHEY and CDR2 SVGAGI. The CDR3 is 15 residues long. After removal of 5 bases from V and 8 bases from J, the junction contained 10 bases not matched to a gene. Generated by immunoSEQ multiplex PCR, the TCRdb table keeps only in-frame clones and is missing some. The table shows 2 million to 2.5 million clones, with under 95% occurring only once. The sequenced material came from naive CD4+ T cells from PBMCs. This sample's subset: CD45RA+ positively selected. The chain uses TRBV6-5 and TRBJ2-1, with 9 positions matching TRBD2. This TCR derives from a man younger than 35 in good health. Some clones in this sample may be carry-over from other donors' samples. The CDR3, as DNA: TGTGCCAGCAGTCCCAAGGGACTAGCAGTCCATGAGCAGTTCTTC. Translated: CASSPKGLAVHEQFF.